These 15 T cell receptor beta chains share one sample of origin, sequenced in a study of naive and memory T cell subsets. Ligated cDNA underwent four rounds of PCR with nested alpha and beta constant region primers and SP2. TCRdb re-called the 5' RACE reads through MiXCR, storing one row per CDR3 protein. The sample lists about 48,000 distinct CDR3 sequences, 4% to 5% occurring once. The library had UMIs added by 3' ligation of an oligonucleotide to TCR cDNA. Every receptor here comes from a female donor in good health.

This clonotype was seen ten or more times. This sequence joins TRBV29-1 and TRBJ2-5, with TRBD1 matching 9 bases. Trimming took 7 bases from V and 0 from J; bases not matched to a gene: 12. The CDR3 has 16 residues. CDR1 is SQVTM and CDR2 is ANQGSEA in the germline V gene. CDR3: CSGGTGLGANQETQYF. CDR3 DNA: TGCAGCGGCGGGACAGGGTTGGGGGCAAACCAAGAGACCCAGTACTTC.

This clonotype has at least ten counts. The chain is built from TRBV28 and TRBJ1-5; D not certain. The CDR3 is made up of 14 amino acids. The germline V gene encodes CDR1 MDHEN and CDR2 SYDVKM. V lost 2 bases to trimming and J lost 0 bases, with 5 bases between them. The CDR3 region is CASSLTASNQPQHF. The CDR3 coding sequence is TGTGCCAGCAGTTTAACAGCTAGCAATCAGCCCCAGCATTTT. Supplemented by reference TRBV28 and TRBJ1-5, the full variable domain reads DVKVTQSSRYLVKRTGEKVFLECVQDMDHENMFWYRQDPGLGLRLIYFSYDVKMKEKGDIPEGYSVSREKKERFSLILESASTNQTSMYLCASSLTASNQPQHFGDGTRLSIL.

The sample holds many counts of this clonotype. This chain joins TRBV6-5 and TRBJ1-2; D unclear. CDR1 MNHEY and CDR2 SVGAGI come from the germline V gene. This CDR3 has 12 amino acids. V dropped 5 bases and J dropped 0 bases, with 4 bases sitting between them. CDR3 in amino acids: CASSRTNYGYTF. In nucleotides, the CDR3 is TGTGCCAGCAGTCGGACTAACTATGGCTACACCTTC.

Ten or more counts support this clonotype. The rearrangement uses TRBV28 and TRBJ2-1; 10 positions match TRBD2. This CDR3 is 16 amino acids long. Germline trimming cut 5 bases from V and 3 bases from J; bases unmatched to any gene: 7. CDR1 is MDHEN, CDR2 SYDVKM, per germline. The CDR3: CASSPSRLAGYNEQFF. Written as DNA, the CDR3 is TGTGCCAGCAGTCCCTCCAGACTAGCGGGCTACAATGAGCAGTTCTTC.

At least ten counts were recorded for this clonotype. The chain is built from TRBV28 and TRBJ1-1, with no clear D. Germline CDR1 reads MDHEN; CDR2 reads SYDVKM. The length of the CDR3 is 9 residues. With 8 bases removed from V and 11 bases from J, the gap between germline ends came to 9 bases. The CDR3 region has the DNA TGTGCCAGCGGGCGGTACGCTTTCTTT. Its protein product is CASGRYAFF.

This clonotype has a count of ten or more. The CDR3: CASSFREGQPQHF. DNA of the CDR3: TGTGCCAGCAGTTTCAGGGAAGGGCAGCCCCAGCATTTT. The rearrangement uses TRBV27 and TRBJ1-5, with D maybe TRBD1 (5 bases). CDR1 MNHEY and CDR2 SMNVEV come from the germline V gene (reference sequence). The CDR3 is 13 residues long. V was clipped by 3 bases and J by 7 bases, with 10 bases between them.

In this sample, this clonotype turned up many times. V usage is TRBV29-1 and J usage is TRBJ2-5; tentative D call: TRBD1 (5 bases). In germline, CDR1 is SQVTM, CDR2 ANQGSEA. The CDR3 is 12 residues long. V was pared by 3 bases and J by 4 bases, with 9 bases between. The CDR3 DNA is TGCAGCGTTGATTCCCAGGGAGAGACCCAGTACTTC. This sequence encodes CSVDSQGETQYF.

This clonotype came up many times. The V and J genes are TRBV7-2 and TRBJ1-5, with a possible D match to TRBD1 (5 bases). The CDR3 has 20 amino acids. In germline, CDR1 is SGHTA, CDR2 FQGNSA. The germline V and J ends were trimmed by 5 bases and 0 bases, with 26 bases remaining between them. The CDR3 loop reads CASSPFPGLGSLYSNQPQHF. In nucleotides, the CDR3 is TGTGCCAGCAGCCCCTTCCCGGGGCTGGGATCCCTCTATAGCAATCAGCCCCAGCATTTT.

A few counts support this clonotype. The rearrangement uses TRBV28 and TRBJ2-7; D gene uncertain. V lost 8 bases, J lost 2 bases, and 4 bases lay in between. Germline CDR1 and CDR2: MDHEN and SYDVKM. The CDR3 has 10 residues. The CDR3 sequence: CASGAYEQYF. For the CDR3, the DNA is TGTGCCAGCGGGGCCTACGAGCAGTACTTC.

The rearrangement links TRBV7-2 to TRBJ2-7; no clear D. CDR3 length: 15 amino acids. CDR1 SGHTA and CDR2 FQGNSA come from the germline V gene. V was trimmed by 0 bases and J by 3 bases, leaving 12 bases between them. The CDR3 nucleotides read TGTGCCAGCAGCTTAGCCGGCACAGCATACTACGAGCAGTACTTC. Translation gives CASSLAGTAYYEQYF.

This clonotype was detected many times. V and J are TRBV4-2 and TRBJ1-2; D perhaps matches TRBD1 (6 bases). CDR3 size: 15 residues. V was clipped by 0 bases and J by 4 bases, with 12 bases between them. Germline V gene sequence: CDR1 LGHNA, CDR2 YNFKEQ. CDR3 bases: TGTGCCAGCAGCCAAGATGGATGGACAGTCTATGGCTACACCTTC. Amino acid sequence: CASSQDGWTVYGYTF.

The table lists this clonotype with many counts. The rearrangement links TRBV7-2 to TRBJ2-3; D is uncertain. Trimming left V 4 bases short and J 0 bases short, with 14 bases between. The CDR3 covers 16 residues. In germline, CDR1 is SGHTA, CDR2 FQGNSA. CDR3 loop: CASSWTGGPSTDTQYF. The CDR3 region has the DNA TGTGCCAGCAGCTGGACGGGCGGTCCTAGCACAGATACGCAGTATTTT.

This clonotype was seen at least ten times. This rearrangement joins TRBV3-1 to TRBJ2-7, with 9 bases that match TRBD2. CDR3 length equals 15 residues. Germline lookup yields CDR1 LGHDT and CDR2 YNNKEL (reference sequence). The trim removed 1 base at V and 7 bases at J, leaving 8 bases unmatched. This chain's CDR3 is CASSQGIAGVREQYF. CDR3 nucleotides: TGTGCCAGCAGCCAAGGAATAGCGGGAGTGCGGGAGCAGTACTTC.

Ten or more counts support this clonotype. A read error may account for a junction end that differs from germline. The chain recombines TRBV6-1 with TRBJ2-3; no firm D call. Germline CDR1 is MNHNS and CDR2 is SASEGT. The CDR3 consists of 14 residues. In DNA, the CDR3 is TGTGCCAGCAGGGAAGGTTCCAGCACAGATACGCAGTATTTT. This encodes CASREGSSTDTQYF.

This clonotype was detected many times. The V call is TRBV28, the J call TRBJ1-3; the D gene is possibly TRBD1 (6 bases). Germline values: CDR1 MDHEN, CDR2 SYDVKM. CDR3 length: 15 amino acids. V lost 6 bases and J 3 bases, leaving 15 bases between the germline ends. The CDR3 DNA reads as TGTGCCAGCAGGAATCCGGGGGCTCGTGGAAACACCATATATTTT. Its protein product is CASRNPGARGNTIYF.